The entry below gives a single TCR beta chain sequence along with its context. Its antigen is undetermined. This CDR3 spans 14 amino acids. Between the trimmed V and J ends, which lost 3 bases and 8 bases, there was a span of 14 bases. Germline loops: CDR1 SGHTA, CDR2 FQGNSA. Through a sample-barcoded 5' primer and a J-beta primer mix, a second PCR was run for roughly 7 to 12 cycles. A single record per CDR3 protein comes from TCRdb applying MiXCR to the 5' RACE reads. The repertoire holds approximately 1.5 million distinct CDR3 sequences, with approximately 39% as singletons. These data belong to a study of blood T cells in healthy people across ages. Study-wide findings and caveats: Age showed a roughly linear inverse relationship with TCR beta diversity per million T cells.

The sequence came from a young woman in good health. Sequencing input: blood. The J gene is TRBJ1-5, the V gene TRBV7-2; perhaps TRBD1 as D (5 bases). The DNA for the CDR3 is TGTGCCAGCAGCTTTAGACGGGGGAGGGAGCCCCAGCATTTT. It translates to CASSFRRGREPQHF. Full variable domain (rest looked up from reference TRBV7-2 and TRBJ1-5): GAGVSQSPSNKVTEKGKDVELRCDPISGHTALYWYRQSLGQGLEFLIYFQGNSAPDKSGLPSDRFSAERTGGSVSTLTIQRTQQEDSAVYLCASSFRRGREPQHFGDGTRLSIL.